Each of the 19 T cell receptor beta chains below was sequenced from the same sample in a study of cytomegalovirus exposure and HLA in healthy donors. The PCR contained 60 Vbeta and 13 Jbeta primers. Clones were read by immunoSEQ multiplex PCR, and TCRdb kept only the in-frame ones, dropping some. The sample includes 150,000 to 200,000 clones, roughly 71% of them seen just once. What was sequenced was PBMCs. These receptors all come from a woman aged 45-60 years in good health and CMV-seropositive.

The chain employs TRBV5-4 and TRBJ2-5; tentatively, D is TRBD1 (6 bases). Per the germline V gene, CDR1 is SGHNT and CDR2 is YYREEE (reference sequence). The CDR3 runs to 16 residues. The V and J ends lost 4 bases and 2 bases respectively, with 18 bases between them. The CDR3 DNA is TGTGCCAGCAGCAGACGAACCGGGACATCACAAGAGACCCAGTACTTC. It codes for CASSRRTGTSQETQYF.

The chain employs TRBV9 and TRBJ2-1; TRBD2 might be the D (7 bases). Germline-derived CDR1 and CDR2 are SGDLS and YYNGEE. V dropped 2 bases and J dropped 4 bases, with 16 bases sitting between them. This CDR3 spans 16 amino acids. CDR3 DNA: TGTGCCAGCAGCGTTGGGGCGGGGGCAAATTACAATGAGCAGTTCTTC. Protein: CASSVGAGANYNEQFF.

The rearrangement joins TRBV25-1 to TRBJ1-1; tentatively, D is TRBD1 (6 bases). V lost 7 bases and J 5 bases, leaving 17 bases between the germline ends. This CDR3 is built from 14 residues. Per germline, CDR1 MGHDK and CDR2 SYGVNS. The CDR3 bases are TGTGCCAGCACACCCCGGGGGGCCGGAACTGAAGCTTTCTTT. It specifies CASTPRGAGTEAFF.

In DNA, the CDR3 is TGCGCCAGCAGCCCAGGGCGTATGGACAGGGGTATCTCACCCCTCCACTTT. The encoded protein is CASSPGRMDRGISPLHF. The chain has TRBV5-1 and TRBJ1-6, with TRBD1 identical over 9 bases. V lost 4 bases to trimming and J lost 10 bases; unmatched junction nucleotides: 15. The germline V gene has CDR1 SGHRS and CDR2 YFSETQ. The CDR3 covers 17 residues.

CDR3 in amino acids: CASSTHIDGELFF. In DNA form, the CDR3 reads TGTGCCAGTAGTACCCACATCGACGGGGAGCTGTTTTTT. The chain is built from TRBV19 and TRBJ2-2; D is uncertain. V dropped 4 bases and J dropped 7 bases, with 10 bases sitting between them. Germline-derived CDR1 and CDR2 are LNHDA and SQIVND (reference sequence). This CDR3 has 13 amino acids.

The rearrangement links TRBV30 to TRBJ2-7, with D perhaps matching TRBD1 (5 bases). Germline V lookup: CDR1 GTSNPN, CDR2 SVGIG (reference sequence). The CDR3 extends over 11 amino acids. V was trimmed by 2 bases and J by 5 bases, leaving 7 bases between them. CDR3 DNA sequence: TGTGCCTGGAGTATACAGGACGAGCAGTACTTC. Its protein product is CAWSIQDEQYF.

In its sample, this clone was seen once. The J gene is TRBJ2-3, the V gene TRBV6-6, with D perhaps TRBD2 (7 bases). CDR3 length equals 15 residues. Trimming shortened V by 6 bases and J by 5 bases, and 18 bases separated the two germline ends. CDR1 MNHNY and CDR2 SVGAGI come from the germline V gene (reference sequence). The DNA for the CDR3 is TGTGCCAGCAGACCCAGGGAGGGGGGTGGAGATACGCAGTATTTT. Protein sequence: CASRPREGGGDTQYF.

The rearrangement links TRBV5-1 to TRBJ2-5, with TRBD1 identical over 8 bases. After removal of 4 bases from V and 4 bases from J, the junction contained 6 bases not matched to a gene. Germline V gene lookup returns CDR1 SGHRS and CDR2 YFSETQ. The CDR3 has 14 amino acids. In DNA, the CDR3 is TGCGCCAGCAGCATGGGACAGGAGCCAGAGACCCAGTACTTC. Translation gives CASSMGQEPETQYF.

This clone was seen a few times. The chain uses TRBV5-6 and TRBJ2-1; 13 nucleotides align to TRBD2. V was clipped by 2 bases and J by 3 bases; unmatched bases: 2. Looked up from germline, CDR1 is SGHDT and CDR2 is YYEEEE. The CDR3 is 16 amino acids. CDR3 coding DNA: TGTGCCAGCAGCTTCAGACTAGCGGGGGGCTACAATGAGCAGTTCTTC. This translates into CASSFRLAGGYNEQFF.

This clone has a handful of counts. CDR3 region: CASHDPGGPLHF. The CDR3 coding sequence is TGTGCCAGCCACGACCCCGGGGGACCCCTCCACTTT. The V gene is TRBV6-5, the J gene TRBJ1-6; D perhaps matches TRBD1 (5 bases). V was clipped by 8 bases and J by 12 bases, with 14 bases between them. CDR3 length: 12 amino acids. Germline CDR1 and CDR2: MNHEY and SVGAGI.

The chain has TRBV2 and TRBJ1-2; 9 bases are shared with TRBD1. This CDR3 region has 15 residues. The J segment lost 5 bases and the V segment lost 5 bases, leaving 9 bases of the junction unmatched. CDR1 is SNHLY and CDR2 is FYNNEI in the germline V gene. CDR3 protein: CASSNTGGQGYGYTF. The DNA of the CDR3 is TGTGCCAGCAGTAATACAGGGGGCCAGGGGTATGGCTACACCTTC.

In nucleotides, the CDR3 is TGTGCCAGCATCCTTAGCGGGGGTCAGACCCAGTACTTC. This translates into CASILSGGQTQYF. The J gene is TRBJ2-5, the V gene TRBV28, with 9 positions matching TRBD2. The CDR3 has 13 amino acids. J gave up 6 bases and V 7 bases, and 6 bases lay outside the gene matches. The germline V gene has CDR1 MDHEN and CDR2 SYDVKM.

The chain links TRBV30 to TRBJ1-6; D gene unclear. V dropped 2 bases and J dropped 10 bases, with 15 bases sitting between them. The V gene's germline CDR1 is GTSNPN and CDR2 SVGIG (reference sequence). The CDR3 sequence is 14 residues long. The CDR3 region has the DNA TGTGCCTGGAGTTTTTCGGGCGGGGAGTCACCCCTCCACTTT. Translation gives CAWSFSGGESPLHF.

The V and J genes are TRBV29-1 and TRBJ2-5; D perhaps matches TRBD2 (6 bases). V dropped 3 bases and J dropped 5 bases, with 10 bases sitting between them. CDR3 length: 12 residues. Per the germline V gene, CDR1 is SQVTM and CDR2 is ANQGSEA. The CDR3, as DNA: TGCAGCGTTGATTCTGGGGGGGAGACCCAGTACTTC. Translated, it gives CSVDSGGETQYF.

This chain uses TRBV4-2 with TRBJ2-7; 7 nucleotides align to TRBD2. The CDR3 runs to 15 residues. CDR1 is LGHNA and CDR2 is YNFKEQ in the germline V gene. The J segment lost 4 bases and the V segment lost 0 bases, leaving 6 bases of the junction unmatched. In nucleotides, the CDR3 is TGTGCCAGCAGCCAAGAAGCGGGACCAAATTACGAGCAGTACTTC. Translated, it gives CASSQEAGPNYEQYF.

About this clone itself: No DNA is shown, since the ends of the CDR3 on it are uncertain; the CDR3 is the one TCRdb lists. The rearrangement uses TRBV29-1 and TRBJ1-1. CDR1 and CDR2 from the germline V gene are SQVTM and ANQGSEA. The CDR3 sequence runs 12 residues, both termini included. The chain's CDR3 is CSVGPGGTEAFF.

CDR3 bases: TGTGCCAGTAGTATGGTAGGGGGCAGCGACGAGCAGTACTTC. Translation: CASSMVGGSDEQYF. The chain is built from TRBV19 and TRBJ2-7; 7 bases map to TRBD1. CDR3 size: 14 residues. The trim removed 3 bases at V and 5 bases at J, leaving 7 bases unmatched. From germline, CDR1 is LNHDA and CDR2 SQIVND (reference sequence).

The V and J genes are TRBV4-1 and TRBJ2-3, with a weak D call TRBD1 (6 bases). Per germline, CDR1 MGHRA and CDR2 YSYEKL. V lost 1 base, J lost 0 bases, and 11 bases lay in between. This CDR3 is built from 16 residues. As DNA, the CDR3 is TGCGCCAGCAGCCAAGGTGGGGGCGAGAGCACAGATACGCAGTATTTT. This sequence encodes CASSQGGGESTDTQYF.

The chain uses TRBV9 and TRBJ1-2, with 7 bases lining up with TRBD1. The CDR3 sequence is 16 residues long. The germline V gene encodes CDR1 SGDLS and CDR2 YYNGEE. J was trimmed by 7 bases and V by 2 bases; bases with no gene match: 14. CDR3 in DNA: TGTGCCAGCAGCGTTACTCCAACTGACAGGGATGGTGGCTACACCTTC. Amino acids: CASSVTPTDRDGGYTF. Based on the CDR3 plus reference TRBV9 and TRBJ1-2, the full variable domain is DSGVTQTPKHLITATGQRVTLRCSPRSGDLSVYWYQQSLDQGLQFLIQYYNGEERAKGNILERFSAQQFPDLHSELNLSSLELGDSALYFCASSVTPTDRDGGYTFGSGTRLTVV.